What follows is one T cell receptor (beta chain) and its context. Its matching antigen is unknown. This specimen comes from a study of lymphopenia after photon versus proton radiotherapy. Sequencing used immunoSEQ multiplex PCR; TCRdb keeps in-frame clones, though not all of them. The repertoire holds 25,000 to 30,000 clones, with about 87% as singletons. Germline CDR1 is LNHDA and CDR2 is SQIVND (reference sequence). V was shortened by 5 bases and J by 7 bases, with 12 bases between the two germline ends. The CDR3 has 14 residues. Study outcomes and limitations: After lymphocyte nadir, photon-treated repertoires showed oligoclonal expansion, especially CD8+ Temra.

The source was peripheral blood, collected from a patient treated with proton-based radiotherapy. The receptor was derived from a woman aged 55-70 years with cholangiocarcinoma. Some clones in this sample may be carry-over from other donors' samples. The genes are TRBV19 and TRBJ1-6; no reliable D call. The CDR3 here is CASSSRHDNSPLHF. The CDR3 DNA reads as TGTGCCAGTAGTTCCCGACATGACAATTCACCCCTCCACTTT.